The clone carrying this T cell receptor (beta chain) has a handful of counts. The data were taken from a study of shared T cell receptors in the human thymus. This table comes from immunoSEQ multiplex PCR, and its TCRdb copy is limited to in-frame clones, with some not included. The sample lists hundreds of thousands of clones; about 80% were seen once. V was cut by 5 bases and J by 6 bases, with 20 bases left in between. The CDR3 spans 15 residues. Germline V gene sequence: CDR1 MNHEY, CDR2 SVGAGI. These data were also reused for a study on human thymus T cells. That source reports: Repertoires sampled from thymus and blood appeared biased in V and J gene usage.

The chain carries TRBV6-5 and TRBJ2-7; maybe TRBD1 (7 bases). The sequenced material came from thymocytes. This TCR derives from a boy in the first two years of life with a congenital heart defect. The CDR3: CASSGQEGQDLEQYF. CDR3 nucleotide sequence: TGTGCCAGCAGTGGACAGGAGGGGCAGGATCTCGAGCAGTACTTC.